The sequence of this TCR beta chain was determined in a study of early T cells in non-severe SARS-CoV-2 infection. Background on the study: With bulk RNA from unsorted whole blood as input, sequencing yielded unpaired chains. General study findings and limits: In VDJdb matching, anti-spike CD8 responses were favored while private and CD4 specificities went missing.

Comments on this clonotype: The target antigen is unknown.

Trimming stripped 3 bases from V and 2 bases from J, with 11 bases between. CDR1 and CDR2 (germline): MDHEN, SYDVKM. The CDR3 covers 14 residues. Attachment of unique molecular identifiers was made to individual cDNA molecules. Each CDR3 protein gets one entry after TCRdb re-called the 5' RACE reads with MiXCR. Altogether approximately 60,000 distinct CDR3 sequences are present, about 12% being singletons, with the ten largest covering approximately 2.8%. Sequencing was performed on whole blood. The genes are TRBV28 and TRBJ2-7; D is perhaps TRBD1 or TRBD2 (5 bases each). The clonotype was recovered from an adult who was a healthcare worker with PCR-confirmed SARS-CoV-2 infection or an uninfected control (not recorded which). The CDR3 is CASSFGAAPYEQYF. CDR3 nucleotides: TGTGCCAGCAGTTTCGGGGCAGCACCCTACGAGCAGTACTTC.